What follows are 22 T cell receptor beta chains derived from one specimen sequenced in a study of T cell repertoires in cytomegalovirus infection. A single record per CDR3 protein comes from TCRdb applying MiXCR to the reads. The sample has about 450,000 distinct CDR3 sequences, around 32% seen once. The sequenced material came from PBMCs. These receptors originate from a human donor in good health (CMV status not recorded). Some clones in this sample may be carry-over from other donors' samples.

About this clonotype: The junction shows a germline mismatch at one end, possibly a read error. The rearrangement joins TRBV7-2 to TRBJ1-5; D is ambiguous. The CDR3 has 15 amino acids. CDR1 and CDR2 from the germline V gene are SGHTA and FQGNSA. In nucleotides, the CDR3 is TGTGCCAGCAGCTTAAGTGGCAGTAGCAATCAGCTCCAGCATTTT. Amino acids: CASSLSGSSNQLQHF. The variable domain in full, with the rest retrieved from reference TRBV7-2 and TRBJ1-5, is GAGVSQSPSNKVTEKGKDVELRCDPISGHTALYWYRQSLGQGLEFLIYFQGNSAPDKSGLPSDRFSAERTGGSVSTLTIQRTQQEDSAVYLCASSLSGSSNQLQHFGDGTRLSIL.

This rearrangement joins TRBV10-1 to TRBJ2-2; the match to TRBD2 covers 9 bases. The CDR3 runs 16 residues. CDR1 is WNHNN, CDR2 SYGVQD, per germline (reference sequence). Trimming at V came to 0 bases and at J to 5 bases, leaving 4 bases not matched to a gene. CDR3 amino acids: CASSESAGGPTGELFF. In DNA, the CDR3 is TGCGCCAGCAGTGAGTCGGCGGGGGGGCCGACCGGGGAGCTGTTTTTT.

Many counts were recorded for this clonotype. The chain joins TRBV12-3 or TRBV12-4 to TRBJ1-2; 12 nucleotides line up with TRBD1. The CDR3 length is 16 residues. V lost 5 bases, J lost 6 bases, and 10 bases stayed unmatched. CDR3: CASSQTPGQGADGYTF. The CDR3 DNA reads TGTGCCAGCAGTCAAACCCCGGGACAGGGGGCCGATGGCTACACCTTC.

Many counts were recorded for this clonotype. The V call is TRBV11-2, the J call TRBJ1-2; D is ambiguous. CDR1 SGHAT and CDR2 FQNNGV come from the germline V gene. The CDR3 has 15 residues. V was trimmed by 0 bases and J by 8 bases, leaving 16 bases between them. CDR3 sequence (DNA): TGTGCCAGCAGCTTAGATCTCCAGCCCTTTGTGGGCTACACCTTC. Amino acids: CASSLDLQPFVGYTF.

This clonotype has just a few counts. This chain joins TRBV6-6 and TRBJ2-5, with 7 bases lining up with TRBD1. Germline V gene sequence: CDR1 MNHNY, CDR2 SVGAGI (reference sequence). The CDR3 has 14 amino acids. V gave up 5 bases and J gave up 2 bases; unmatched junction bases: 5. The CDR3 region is CASSEGAWQETQYF. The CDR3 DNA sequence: TGTGCCAGCAGTGAGGGGGCTTGGCAAGAGACCCAGTACTTC.

The CDR3, as DNA: TGCGCCAGCAGCCAAGATTGGGCAGGCCTCATTAACTATGGCTACACCTTC. This encodes CASSQDWAGLINYGYTF. V is TRBV4-3 and J is TRBJ1-2; the D is unclear. Germline CDR1 is LGHNA and CDR2 is YSLEER. V shed 0 bases and J shed 1 base, with 15 bases lying between them. This CDR3 region has 17 residues.

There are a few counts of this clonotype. As DNA, the CDR3 is TGCGCCAGCAGCCAAGTGCTGGGGGGCGGTGGCTACACCTTC. As protein: CASSQVLGGGGYTF. J is TRBJ1-2 and V is TRBV4-3; weak D call: TRBD1 (6 bases). CDR3 length: 14 amino acids. The germline gives CDR1 LGHNA, CDR2 YSLEER. V was cut by 1 base and J by 7 bases, with 13 bases left in between.

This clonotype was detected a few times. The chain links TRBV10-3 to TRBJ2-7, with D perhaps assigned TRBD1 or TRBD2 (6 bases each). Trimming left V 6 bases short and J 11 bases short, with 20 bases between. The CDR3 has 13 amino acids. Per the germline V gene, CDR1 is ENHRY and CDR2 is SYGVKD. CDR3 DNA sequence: TGTGCCATCAGGGGTTTAACAGGGACTGCCGAGTACTTC. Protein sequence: CAIRGLTGTAEYF.

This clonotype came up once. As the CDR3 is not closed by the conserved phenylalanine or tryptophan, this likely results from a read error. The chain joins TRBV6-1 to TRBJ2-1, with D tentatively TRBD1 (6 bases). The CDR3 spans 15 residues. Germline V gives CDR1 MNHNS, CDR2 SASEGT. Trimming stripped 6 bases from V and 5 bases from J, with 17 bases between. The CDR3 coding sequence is TGTGCCAGCAGAGCCGGGACATCGTACAACAATGAGCAGTTCTTA. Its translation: CASRAGTSYNNEQFL.

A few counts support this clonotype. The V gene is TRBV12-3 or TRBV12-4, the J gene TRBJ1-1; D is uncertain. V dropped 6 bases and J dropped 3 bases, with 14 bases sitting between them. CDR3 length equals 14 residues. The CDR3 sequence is CASRPFRAYTEAFF. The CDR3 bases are TGTGCCAGCAGGCCCTTTAGGGCCTACACTGAAGCTTTCTTT.

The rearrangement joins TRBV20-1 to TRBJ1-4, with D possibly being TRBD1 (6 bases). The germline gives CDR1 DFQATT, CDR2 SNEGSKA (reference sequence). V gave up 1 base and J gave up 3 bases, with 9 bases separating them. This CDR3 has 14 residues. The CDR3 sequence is CSARVEGANEKLFF. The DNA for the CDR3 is TGCAGTGCTAGAGTCGAGGGGGCTAATGAAAAACTGTTTTTT.

The CDR3 coding sequence is TGTGCCAGCACCCTCGGGACTAGACATCAAGGGCAGTTCTTC. Its translation: CASTLGTRHQGQFF. The rearrangement joins TRBV5-8 to TRBJ2-1; TRBD2 agrees at 8 bases. Germline lookup yields CDR1 SGHTS and CDR2 YDEGEE. V trimming: 6 bases; J trimming: 12 bases; junction bases outside the gene matches: 14. This CDR3 contains 14 residues.

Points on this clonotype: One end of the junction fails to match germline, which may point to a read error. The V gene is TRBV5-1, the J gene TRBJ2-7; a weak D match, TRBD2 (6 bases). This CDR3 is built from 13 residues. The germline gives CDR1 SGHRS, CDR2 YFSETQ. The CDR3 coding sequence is TGTGCCAGCAGCGTGGGGGGTCCGGACGAGCAGTACTTC. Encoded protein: CASSVGGPDEQYF.

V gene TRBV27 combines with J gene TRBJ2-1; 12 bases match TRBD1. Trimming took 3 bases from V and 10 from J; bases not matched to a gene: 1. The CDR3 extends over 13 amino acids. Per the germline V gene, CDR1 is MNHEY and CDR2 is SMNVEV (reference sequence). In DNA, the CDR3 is TGTGCCAGCAGTTTCGGGACAGGGGGCGAGCAGTTCTTC. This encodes CASSFGTGGEQFF.

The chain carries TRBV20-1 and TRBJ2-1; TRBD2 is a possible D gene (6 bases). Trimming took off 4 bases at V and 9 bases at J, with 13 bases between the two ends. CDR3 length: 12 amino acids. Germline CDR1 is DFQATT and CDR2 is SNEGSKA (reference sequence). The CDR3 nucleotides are TGCAGTGCTATCGGCGGGGCCCGTGAGCAGTTCTTC. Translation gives CSAIGGAREQFF.

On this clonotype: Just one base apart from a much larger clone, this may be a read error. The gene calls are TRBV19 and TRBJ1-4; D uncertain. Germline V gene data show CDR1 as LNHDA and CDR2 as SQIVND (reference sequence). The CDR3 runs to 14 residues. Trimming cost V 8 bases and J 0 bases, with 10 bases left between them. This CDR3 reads CASVQKATNEKLFF. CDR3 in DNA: TGTGCCAGTGTTCAGAAGGCAACTAATGAAAAACTGTTTTTT.

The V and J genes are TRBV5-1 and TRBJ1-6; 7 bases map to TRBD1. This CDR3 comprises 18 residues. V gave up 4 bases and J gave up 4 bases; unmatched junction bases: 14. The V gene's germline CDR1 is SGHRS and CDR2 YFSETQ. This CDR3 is CASSPTGTASRYNSPLHF. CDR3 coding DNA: TGCGCCAGCAGCCCCACCGGGACAGCTTCGAGATATAATTCACCCCTCCACTTT.

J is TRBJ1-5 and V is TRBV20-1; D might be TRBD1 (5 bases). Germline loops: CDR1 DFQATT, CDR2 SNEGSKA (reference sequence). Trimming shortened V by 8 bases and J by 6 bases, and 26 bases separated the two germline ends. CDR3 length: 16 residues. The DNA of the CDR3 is TGCAGTCCAAGACCCCTAAGGAGGGGAGAGATTCAGCCCCAGCATTTT. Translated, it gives CSPRPLRRGEIQPQHF.

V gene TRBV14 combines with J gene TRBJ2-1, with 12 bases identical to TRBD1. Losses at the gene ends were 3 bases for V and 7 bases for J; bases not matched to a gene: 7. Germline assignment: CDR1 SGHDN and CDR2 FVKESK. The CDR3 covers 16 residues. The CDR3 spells CASSHPGTGGRNEQFF. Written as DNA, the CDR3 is TGTGCCAGCAGCCACCCCGGGACAGGGGGCAGGAATGAGCAGTTCTTC.

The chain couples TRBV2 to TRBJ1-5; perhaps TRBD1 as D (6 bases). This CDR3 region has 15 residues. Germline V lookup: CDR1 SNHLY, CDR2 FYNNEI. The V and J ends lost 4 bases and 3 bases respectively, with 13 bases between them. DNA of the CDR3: TGTGCCAGCAGTGGTCAGGGGACAAACAATCAGCCCCAGCATTTT. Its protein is CASSGQGTNNQPQHF.

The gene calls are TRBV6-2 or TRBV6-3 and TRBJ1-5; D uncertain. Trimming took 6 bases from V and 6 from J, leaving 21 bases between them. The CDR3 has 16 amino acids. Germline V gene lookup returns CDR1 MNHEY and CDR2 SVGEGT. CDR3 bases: TGTGCCAGCAGCTCCCCCCGTTCAGTTTCTCCTCAGCCCCAGCATTTT. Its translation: CASSSPRSVSPQPQHF.

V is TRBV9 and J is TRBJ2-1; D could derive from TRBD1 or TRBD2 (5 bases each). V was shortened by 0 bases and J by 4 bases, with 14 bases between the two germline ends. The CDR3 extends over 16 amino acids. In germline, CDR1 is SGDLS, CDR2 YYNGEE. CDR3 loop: CASSVGAGTPYNEQFF. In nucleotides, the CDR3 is TGTGCCAGCAGCGTAGGGGCCGGGACCCCGTACAATGAGCAGTTCTTC.